The clone carrying this T cell receptor beta chain turned up a few times. This sample is drawn from a study of blood T cell repertoires in COVID-19. The overall study: Sample material is recorded as cDNA or gDNA derived from T cells, B-cell-depleted T cells, or PBMCs.

Data came from immunoSEQ multiplex PCR; TCRdb stores just in-frame clones and leaves some out. The data show 53,000 or so clones, about 80% seen once. This TCR came from a human donor in a cohort sampled during active COVID-19. The sequenced sample consisted of peripheral blood.

This CDR3 is CASTGQGLGGRDTQYF. Written as DNA, the CDR3 is TGTGCCAGTACCGGTCAGGGGCTAGGGGGTAGGGATACGCAGTATTTT. This chain uses TRBV19 with TRBJ2-3, with a possible D match to TRBD1 (6 bases). The V gene's germline CDR1 is LNHDA and CDR2 SQIVND (reference sequence). Trimming removed 7 bases from V and 6 bases from J, with 23 bases in between. This CDR3 has 16 residues. The variable domain in full, with the rest retrieved from reference TRBV19 and TRBJ2-3, is DGGITQSPKYLFRKEGQNVTLSCEQNLNHDAMYWYRQDPGQGLRLIYYSQIVNDFQKGDIAEGYSVSREKKESFPLTVTSAQKNPTAFYLCASTGQGLGGRDTQYFGPGTRLTVL.